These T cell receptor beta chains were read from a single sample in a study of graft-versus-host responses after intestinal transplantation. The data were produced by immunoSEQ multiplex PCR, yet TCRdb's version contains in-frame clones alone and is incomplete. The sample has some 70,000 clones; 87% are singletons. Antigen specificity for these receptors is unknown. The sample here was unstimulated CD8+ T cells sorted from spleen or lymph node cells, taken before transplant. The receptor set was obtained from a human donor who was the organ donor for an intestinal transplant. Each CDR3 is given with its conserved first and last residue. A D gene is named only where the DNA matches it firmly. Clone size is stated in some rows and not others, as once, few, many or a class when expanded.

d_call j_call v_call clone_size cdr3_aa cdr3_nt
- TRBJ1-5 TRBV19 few CASENGGPSDTPQHF TGTGCCAGTGAGAACGGGGGCCCTAGCGATACGCCCCAGCATTTT
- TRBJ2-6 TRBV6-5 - CASSYWCSSGANVLTF TGTGCCAGCAGTTACTGGTGCAGCTCTGGGGCCAACGTCCTGACTTTC
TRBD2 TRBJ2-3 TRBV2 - CASTGGSTDTQYF TGTGCCAGCACGGGGGGTAGCACAGATACGCAGTATTTT
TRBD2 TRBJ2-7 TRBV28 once CASSWAGGTYEQYF TGTGCCAGCAGTTGGGCGGGGGGGACCTACGAGCAGTACTTC
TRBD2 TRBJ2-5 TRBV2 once CASSEARLAVSTGTKTQYF TGTGCCAGCAGTGAAGCTAGACTAGCGGTCTCCACGGGGACAAAGACCCAGTACTTC
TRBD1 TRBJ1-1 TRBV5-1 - CASSLGGIYRGRSYMDTEAFF TGCGCCAGCAGCTTGGGGGGAATATACAGGGGTAGGTCATATATGGACACTGAAGCTTTCTTT
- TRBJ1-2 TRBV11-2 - CASSLVRGADYGYTF TGTGCCAGCAGCTTAGTTCGGGGGGCTGACTATGGCTACACCTTC
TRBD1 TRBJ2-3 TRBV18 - CASFDRGLTDTQYF TGTGCCAGCTTTGACAGGGGGCTGACAGATACGCAGTATTTT
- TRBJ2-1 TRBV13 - CASSLEGGISNYNEQFF TGTGCCAGCAGCTTAGAGGGGGGAATTTCGAACTACAATGAGCAGTTCTTC
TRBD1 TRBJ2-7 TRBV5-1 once CASSQTGTGWYEQYF TGCGCCAGCAGCCAAACCGGGACAGGGTGGTACGAGCAGTACTTC
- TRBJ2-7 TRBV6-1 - CASSSKTGPYEQYF TGTGCCAGCAGTTCAAAAACAGGGCCCTACGAGCAGTACTTC
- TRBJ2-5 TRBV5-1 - CASSFRGERETQYF TGCGCCAGCAGCTTTAGGGGGGAGCGTGAGACCCAGTACTTC
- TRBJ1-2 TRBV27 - CASSLIGGPGGYTF TGTGCCAGCAGTTTAATCGGGGGGCCGGGTGGCTACACCTTC